This record looks at one T cell receptor beta chain sequence and its context. This CDR3 contains 13 residues. Germline V gives CDR1 SGHVS, CDR2 FNYEAQ. V dropped 2 bases and J dropped 9 bases, with 8 bases sitting between them. The protocol was immunoSEQ multiplex PCR, while the TCRdb copy is restricted to in-frame clones and leaves out a portion. Here the sample spans tens of thousands of clones, 80% to 95% being singletons. The source of the sample is a study of T cell changes during pregnancy in multiple sclerosis. The sequenced sample was peripheral blood, obtained before pregnancy. The rearrangement links TRBV7-6 to TRBJ1-6; no clear D. This receptor was identified in a female donor with multiple sclerosis, enrolled in a pregnancy study. For the CDR3, the DNA is TGTGCCAGCAGCTTATTTGCGGCTTCACCCCTCCACTTT. Its protein is CASSLFAASPLHF.